This T cell receptor beta chain was documented in a study of OX40 agonist ivuxolimab in advanced cancers. Study-level background: Hepatocellular carcinoma, melanoma, renal cell or head and neck cancer occurred in dose-escalation patients. Partial responses occurred in Three dose-escalation patients, one with hepatocellular carcinoma and two with cutaneous melanoma.

Overall study findings and caveats: Normalized T-cell clonal expansion was also low in a subset of nonresponders.

The sampling schedule covered blood at baseline, cycle 4 day 1, and cycle 7 day 1. This CDR3 comprises 15 residues. Germline V lookup: CDR1 MNHNY, CDR2 SVGAGI (reference sequence). Trimming left V 6 bases short and J 9 bases short, with 18 bases between. The assay was immunoSEQ multiplex PCR, and TCRdb's table has in-frame clones only and misses some. The sample shows approximately 89,000 clones, about 83% of them seen only once. Regarding this clone: Antigen unknown.

The sample in question was CD4+ or CD8+ T cells sorted from blood, obtained in a trial of the OX40 agonist ivuxolimab. The rearrangement joins TRBV6-6 to TRBJ1-6; D may be TRBD1 (5 bases). This clonotype was obtained from an adult with an advanced solid tumor such as melanoma, head and neck, liver or kidney cancer. The CDR3 here is CASSQVRGLGSPLHF. DNA for the CDR3: TGTGCCAGCAGCCAGGTTAGGGGCTTGGGTTCACCCCTCCACTTT.